The 26 T cell receptor beta chains below come from one sample, sequenced in a study of T cells in women clearing cervical HPV infection. The data were produced by immunoSEQ multiplex PCR, yet TCRdb's version contains in-frame clones alone and is incomplete. This table holds about 33,000 clones. The source material was blood buffy coat. Receptors were obtained from a woman aged 18 to 69 with a cervical HPV16 infection that either progressed to CIN3+ or cleared (not recorded which).

Concerning this clone: The CDR3 goes on 3 residues after the read ends, and that part is filled in from the germline J gene. V usage is TRBV11-2 and J usage is TRBJ2-5; 7 bases agree with TRBD2. The CDR3 consists of 14 residues. V shed 5 bases and J 3 bases; nucleotides not matched to a gene: 6. The germline CDR1 and CDR2 sequences are SGHAT and FQNNGV. CDR3 amino acids: CASSPRLAEETQYF. Partial CDR3 DNA: TGTGCCAGCAGCCCTCGACTAGCAGAAGAGACC.

Worth noting for this clone: The CDR3 extends 3 residues past the end of the read, so its final part is completed from the germline J gene. This rearrangement joins TRBV20-1 to TRBJ1-1; D gene ambiguous. Germline V gene sequence: CDR1 DFQATT, CDR2 SNEGSKA (reference sequence). The CDR3 spans 9 residues. CDR3 loop: CSAIPEAFF. Partial CDR3 DNA: TGCAGTGCCATCCCCGAA.

About this clone: The CDR3 goes on 3 residues after the read ends, and that part is filled in from the germline J gene. The V call is TRBV7-3, the J call TRBJ2-2, with D tentatively TRBD1 (6 bases). Germline V gives CDR1 SGHTA, CDR2 FQGTGA. Trimming removed 5 bases from V and 5 bases from J, with 15 bases in between. The CDR3 length is 15 residues. The sequenced CDR3 bases are TGTGCCAGCAGCCCAACCGGGCAGGGGACCGGGGAG. This codes for CASSPTGQGTGE. The CDR3, in full, reads CASSPTGQGTGELFF.

Regarding this clone: The CDR3 end falls 3 residues outside the read, so it is completed with the germline J gene. V is TRBV18 and J is TRBJ2-3; D perhaps matches TRBD1 (6 bases). The germline V gene encodes CDR1 KGHSH and CDR2 LQKENI. The CDR3 has 15 amino acids. Trimming took off 3 bases at V and 2 bases at J, with 12 bases between the two ends. The part of the CDR3 DNA that was read is TGTGCCAGCTCACCCCGGGACATGTACACAGATACG. It is translated as CASSPRDMYTDT. The whole CDR3 protein is CASSPRDMYTDTQYF.

With respect to this clone: The read ends 3 residues early relative to the CDR3; the germline J gene fills the gap. V gene TRBV2 combines with J gene TRBJ1-1, with D unclear. Germline V gene data show CDR1 as SNHLY and CDR2 as FYNNEI. Trimming took off 6 bases at V and 0 bases at J, with 5 bases between the two ends. CDR3 length equals 12 residues. CDR3 sequence: CASSYLNTEAFF. CDR3 DNA (partial): TGTGCCAGCAGCTATTTGAACACTGAA.

Details on this clone: Coverage ceases 3 residues before the CDR3 finishes, and the germline J gene fills in the end. V gene TRBV7-9 combines with J gene TRBJ1-1, with TRBD1 matching 9 bases. CDR1 and CDR2 from the germline V gene are SEHNR and FQNEAQ (reference sequence). CDR3 length equals 14 residues. Trimming cost V 4 bases and J 6 bases; bases outside gene matches: 6. CDR3 DNA (partial): TGTGCCAGCAGCTCCGGACAGGGGATATCTGAA. Translated: CASSSGQGISE. The CDR3 in full is CASSSGQGISEAFF.

Comment on this clone: Other DNA sequences in this specimen translate into the identical CDR3. CDR3 protein: CASSLDRNTEAFF. CDR3 DNA, as far as it was read: TGTGCCAGCAGCTTGGACAGGAACACTGAA. The rearrangement links TRBV5-4 to TRBJ1-1; D is undetermined. The sequenced fragment ends 3 residues before the CDR3 boundary, so the rest is inferred from the germline J gene. CDR1 and CDR2 from the germline V gene are SGHNT and YYREEE (reference sequence). The CDR3 sequence is 13 residues long. V was shortened by 0 bases and J by 1 base, with 4 bases between the two germline ends.

Of note for this clone: The read comes to an end 3 residues before the CDR3 does, leaving the germline J gene to fill in the end. The rearrangement links TRBV2 to TRBJ2-7; the match to TRBD1 covers 8 bases. The CDR3 runs to 15 residues. The ends lost 6 bases at V and 0 bases at J; junction bases unmatched: 7. Germline values: CDR1 SNHLY, CDR2 FYNNEI. CDR3 amino acids: CASSPTGAHSYEQYF. CDR3 bases read: TGTGCCAGCAGCCCGACAGGGGCCCACTCCTACGAG.

A word on this clone: Sequencing ends 3 residues short of the CDR3 end; the germline J gene provides the rest. This chain connects TRBV4-2 to TRBJ2-1; D is ambiguous. The germline V and J ends were trimmed by 1 base and 3 bases, with 10 bases remaining between them. CDR1 is LGHNA, CDR2 YNFKEQ, per germline. This CDR3 has 15 amino acids. Partial CDR3 DNA: TGTGCCAGCAGCCAAGCGTCCCAGGACTACAATGAG. Encoded protein: CASSQASQDYNE. In full, the CDR3 reads CASSQASQDYNEQFF.

Note on this clone: The CDR3 end falls 3 residues outside the read, so it is completed with the germline J gene. This chain uses TRBV29-1 with TRBJ1-1; D is perhaps TRBD1 (5 bases). CDR3 length equals 14 residues. The germline gives CDR1 SQVTM, CDR2 ANQGSEA. Trimming stripped 6 bases from V and 0 bases from J, with 14 bases between. The CDR3 sequence: CSVWGVVLNTEAFF. The part of the CDR3 DNA that was read is TGCAGCGTATGGGGGGTGGTTTTGAACACTGAA.

A remark on this clone: The read halts 3 residues ahead of the CDR3 end, with the missing end drawn from the germline J gene. V gene TRBV7-2 combines with J gene TRBJ2-4, with 7 bases that match TRBD1. Germline values: CDR1 SGHTA, CDR2 FQGNSA. The CDR3 covers 13 residues. Partial CDR3 DNA: TGTGCCAGCAGCTTAGAGGCAGGGGGTGGT. The encoded protein is CASSLEAGGG. The full CDR3 reads CASSLEAGGGQYF.

According to its frequency, this clone is medium-sized. Sequencing ends 3 residues short of the CDR3 end; the germline J gene provides the rest. This sequence joins TRBV14 and TRBJ2-3; the match to TRBD2 covers 8 bases. Trimming took 4 bases from V and 2 from J; bases not matched to a gene: 5. This CDR3 comprises 15 residues. Germline V gene lookup returns CDR1 SGHDN and CDR2 FVKESK. The part of the CDR3 DNA that was read is TGTGCCAGCAGCCGTTACGGGGGGGTCACAGATACG. Translation gives CASSRYGGVTDT. The full CDR3 reads CASSRYGGVTDTQYF.

On this clone: The CDR3 end lies 3 residues beyond the end of the read and is filled in from the germline J gene. The chain employs TRBV5-1 and TRBJ2-7; weak D call: TRBD1 (5 bases). This CDR3 comprises 14 residues. Germline CDR1 reads SGHRS; CDR2 reads YFSETQ. Trimming took off 3 bases at V and 2 bases at J, with 12 bases between the two ends. CDR3 DNA, as far as it was read: TGCGCCAGCAGCTCCGCAGGGTCCACCTACGAG. Its translation is CASSSAGSTYE. The CDR3 as a whole reads CASSSAGSTYEQYF.

For this clone: The CDR3 is cut off 3 residues early in the read; its end comes from the germline J gene. The rearrangement joins TRBV4-2 to TRBJ1-5; 7 bases are a match to TRBD1. J gave up 0 bases and V 0 bases, and 2 bases lay outside the gene matches. This CDR3 has 16 residues. The germline V gene has CDR1 LGHNA and CDR2 YNFKEQ. This CDR3 reads CASSQEHRGSNQPQHF. The CDR3 bases that were read are TGTGCCAGCAGCCAAGAACACAGGGGTAGCAATCAGCCC.

To note about this clone: Coverage ceases 3 residues before the CDR3 finishes, and the germline J gene fills in the end. This chain uses TRBV10-3 with TRBJ1-4; a weak D match, TRBD1 (5 bases). Germline assignment: CDR1 ENHRY and CDR2 SYGVKD. The CDR3 loop spans 16 amino acids. The sequenced part of the CDR3 DNA is TGTGCCATCAGTGATGCCGACAGAGATTATAATTCACCA. Translation gives CAISDADRDYNSP. Given in full, the CDR3 is CAISDADRDYNSPLFF.

Notes on this clone: The read ends 3 residues before the CDR3 terminus; that terminus is restored from the germline J gene. The chain carries TRBV10-2 and TRBJ1-4; weak D call: TRBD1 (5 bases). Germline V gene data show CDR1 as WSHSY and CDR2 as SAAADI. The CDR3 totals 13 residues. Trimming took off 4 bases at V and 7 bases at J, with 10 bases between the two ends. The CDR3 DNA, read in part, is TGCGCCAGCAGTGCGCAGAGGGGTGAAAAA. Residues: CASSAQRGEK. The CDR3, in full, reads CASSAQRGEKLFF.

As for this clone: The read stops 3 residues short of the end of the CDR3; the missing end is completed from the germline J gene. The chain employs TRBV6-9 and TRBJ2-4, with a possible D match to TRBD1 (6 bases). Trimming left V 11 bases short and J 0 bases short, with 14 bases between. CDR1 is MNHGY, CDR2 SVAAGI, per germline. This CDR3 contains 14 residues. CDR3 DNA (partial): TGTGCCCCCTTGGGGGCCCAAGCCAAAAACATT. Translated: CAPLGAQAKNI. Given in full, the CDR3 is CAPLGAQAKNIQYF.

Points on this clone: Read coverage stops 3 residues before the CDR3 terminus; the germline J gene supplies the remainder. This chain joins TRBV7-6 and TRBJ1-1; tentatively, D is TRBD1 (6 bases). CDR1 is SGHVS, CDR2 FNYEAQ, per germline. Trimming shortened V by 5 bases and J by 1 base, and 17 bases separated the two germline ends. This CDR3 has 16 residues. CDR3 DNA (partial): TGTGCCAGCAGCCCGTTGTCAGGGGTTTGGAACACTGAA. Amino acid sequence: CASSPLSGVWNTE. The complete CDR3 protein is CASSPLSGVWNTEAFF. Complete variable domain (other parts from reference TRBV7-6 and TRBJ1-1): GAGVSQSPRYKVTKRGQDVALRCDPISGHVSLYWYRQALGQGPEFLTYFNYEAQQDKSGLPNDRFSAERPEGSISTLTIQRTEQRDSAMYRCASSPLSGVWNTEAFFGQGTRLTVV.

On this clone: The missing CDR3 end, 3 residues past where the read stops, is filled in from the germline J gene. This chain connects TRBV28 to TRBJ2-7, with 9 nucleotides matching TRBD1. The CDR3 extends over 13 amino acids. The trim removed 6 bases at V and 3 bases at J, leaving 3 bases unmatched. Germline V gene sequence: CDR1 MDHEN, CDR2 SYDVKM. The CDR3 DNA, read in part, is TGTGCCAGCAGCGGGACAGGGAACTACGAG. Its protein product is CASSGTGNYE. The whole CDR3 is CASSGTGNYEQYF.

Concerning this clone itself: The CDR3 is cut off 3 residues early in the read; its end comes from the germline J gene. This chain links TRBV20-1 with TRBJ1-1, with a tentative D call TRBD1 (6 bases). Trimming removed 2 bases from V and 4 bases from J, with 8 bases in between. Germline CDR1 and CDR2: DFQATT and SNEGSKA (reference sequence). The CDR3 consists of 12 residues. The DNA read from the CDR3 is TGCAGTGCTAGAAGGGGGAGCACTGAA. Protein: CSARRGSTE. The full CDR3 protein reads CSARRGSTEAFF.

CDR3 bases read: TGTGCCAGCAGTGGACTAGCGCGACCCACAGATACG. It translates to CASSGLARPTDT. The entire CDR3 is CASSGLARPTDTQYF. J is TRBJ2-3 and V is TRBV6-1, with 8 bases fitting TRBD2. Sequencing ends 3 residues short of the CDR3 end; the germline J gene provides the rest. CDR1 is MNHNS, CDR2 SASEGT, per germline. The CDR3 spans 15 residues. Trimming took 4 bases from V and 2 from J; bases not matched to a gene: 5.

About this clone: The read ends 3 residues early relative to the CDR3; the germline J gene fills the gap. V is TRBV6-1 and J is TRBJ2-3; 9 bases align to TRBD2. After removal of 2 bases from V and 3 bases from J, the junction contained 12 bases not matched to a gene. This CDR3 region has 18 residues. Germline CDR1 MNHNS, CDR2 SASEGT. This CDR3 reads CASSESEVAGDLTDTQYF. Incomplete CDR3 DNA: TGTGCCAGCAGTGAATCAGAGGTAGCGGGGGACCTTACAGATACG.

Points on this clone: From the germline J gene comes the end of the CDR3, since the read stops 3 residues before it. V and J are TRBV19 and TRBJ2-7, with 10 bases that match TRBD1. V was clipped by 9 bases and J by 4 bases; unmatched bases: 12. Per the germline V gene, CDR1 is LNHDA and CDR2 is SQIVND (reference sequence). CDR3 size: 15 residues. The part of the CDR3 DNA that was read is TGTGCCAGAAATATCGGTGGGACAGGGGTATACGAG. Protein: CARNIGGTGVYE. The entire CDR3 protein is CARNIGGTGVYEQYF.

About this clone: The DNA ends 3 residues before the CDR3 does, and the rest of the CDR3 is filled in from the germline J gene. The chain carries TRBV4-1 and TRBJ2-2; 14 bases match TRBD2. The germline gives CDR1 MGHRA, CDR2 YSYEKL. The CDR3 has 17 residues. Trimming removed 4 bases from V and 5 bases from J; junction bases left unmatched: 6. The covered CDR3 bases are TGCGCCAGCAGCCCCGGGACTAGCGGGAGCTATACCGGGGAG. Amino acids: CASSPGTSGSYTGE. The CDR3 reads in full as CASSPGTSGSYTGELFF.

About this clone itself: The read falls 3 residues short of the CDR3 end, and the missing part is taken from the germline J gene. V is TRBV29-1 and J is TRBJ1-2; D gene uncertain. This CDR3 spans 11 amino acids. Germline V gene lookup returns CDR1 SQVTM and CDR2 ANQGSEA. The V and J ends lost 7 bases and 2 bases respectively, with 8 bases between them. This CDR3 reads CSGYANYGYTF. The DNA read from the CDR3 is TGCAGCGGTTATGCGAACTATGGC.

The CDR3 bases that were read are TGCAGTGCCTCATCAGGACTAGCGAGGTACGAG. Amino acids: CSASSGLARYE. The whole CDR3 reads CSASSGLARYEQYF. This chain connects TRBV20-1 to TRBJ2-7; TRBD2 matches at 9 bases. The read stops 3 residues short of the end of the CDR3; the missing end is completed from the germline J gene. Germline V CDR1 and CDR2: DFQATT, SNEGSKA (reference sequence). The CDR3 spans 14 residues. The junction had 10 bases not matched to a gene; V was cut back by 6 bases and J by 4 bases.